The subject of this entry is one T cell receptor (beta chain). A clone one base away is much larger, so this may be a read error. The data stem from a study of molecular identifiers for immune sequencing clone quantification. In TCRdb, the PCR reads were re-called with MiXCR into one record per CDR3 protein. The sample lists fewer than 45,000 distinct CDR3 sequences, approximately 20% seen once, with approximately 1% in the top ten. In germline, CDR1 is SGHDN, CDR2 FVKESK. CDR3 length equals 15 residues. Between the trimmed V and J ends, which lost 2 bases and 0 bases, there was a span of 9 bases. The V call is TRBV14, the J call TRBJ2-3; D is undetermined. Specimen: naive CD8+ T cells from blood, with Jurkat cell RNA spiked in. Subset meaning: FACS-sorted CD8+CD4-CCR7+CD45RA+ naive T cells. The sequence derives from a human donor in good health. Some libraries in this study had Jurkat cell RNA spiked in. This CDR3 is CASSQRWSSTDTQYF. DNA of the CDR3: TGTGCCAGCAGCCAACGGTGGTCTAGCACAGATACGCAGTATTTT.